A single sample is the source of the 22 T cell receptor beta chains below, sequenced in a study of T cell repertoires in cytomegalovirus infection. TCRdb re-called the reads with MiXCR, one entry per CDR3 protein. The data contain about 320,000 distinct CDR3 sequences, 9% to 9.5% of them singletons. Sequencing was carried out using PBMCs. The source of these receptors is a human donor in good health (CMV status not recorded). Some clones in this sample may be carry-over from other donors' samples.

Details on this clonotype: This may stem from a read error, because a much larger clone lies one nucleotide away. The CDR3 loop reads CARSLGTGWPSYEQYF. The CDR3 DNA reads TGTGCCAGAAGCTTAGGCACAGGGTGGCCCTCCTACGAGCAGTACTTC. V is TRBV7-2 and J is TRBJ2-7; D perhaps matches TRBD1 (6 bases). The CDR3 extends over 16 amino acids. Germline lookup yields CDR1 SGHTA and CDR2 FQGNSA.

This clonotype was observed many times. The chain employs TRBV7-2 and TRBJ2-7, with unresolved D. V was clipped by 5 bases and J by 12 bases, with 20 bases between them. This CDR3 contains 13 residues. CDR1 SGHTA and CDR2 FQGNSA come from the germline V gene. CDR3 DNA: TGTGCCAGCAGCCCTTTTGGTTCAGCCTCGGTGTACTTC. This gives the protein CASSPFGSASVYF.

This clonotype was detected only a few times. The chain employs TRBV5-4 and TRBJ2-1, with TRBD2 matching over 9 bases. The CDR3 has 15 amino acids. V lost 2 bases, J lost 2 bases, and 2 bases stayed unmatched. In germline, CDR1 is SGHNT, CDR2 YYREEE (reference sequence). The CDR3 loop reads CASSLKREAYNEQFF. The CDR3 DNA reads TGTGCCAGCAGCTTAAAGCGGGAGGCCTACAATGAGCAGTTCTTC.

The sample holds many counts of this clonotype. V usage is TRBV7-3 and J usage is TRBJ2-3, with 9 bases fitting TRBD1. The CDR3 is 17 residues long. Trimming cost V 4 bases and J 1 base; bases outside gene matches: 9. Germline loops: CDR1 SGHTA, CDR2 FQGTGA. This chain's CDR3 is CASSSTGGGAGTDTQYF. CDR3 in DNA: TGTGCCAGCAGCTCCACAGGGGGCGGGGCCGGCACAGATACGCAGTATTTT.

The CDR3 DNA reads as TGTGCCAGCAGTAGCACAGGGTGGAAGCCCCAGCATTTT. It is translated as CASSSTGWKPQHF. This chain connects TRBV28 to TRBJ1-5; D may be TRBD1 (6 bases). V was cut by 5 bases and J by 8 bases, with 13 bases left in between. CDR1 and CDR2 from the germline V gene are MDHEN and SYDVKM. The CDR3 consists of 13 residues.

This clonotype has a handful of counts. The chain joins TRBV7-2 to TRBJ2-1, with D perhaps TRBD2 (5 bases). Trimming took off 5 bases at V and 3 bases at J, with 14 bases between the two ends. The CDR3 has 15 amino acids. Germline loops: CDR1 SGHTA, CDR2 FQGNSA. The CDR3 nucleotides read TGTGCCAGCAGCGGGAGCGGAGTGAACTACAATGAGCAGTTCTTC. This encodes CASSGSGVNYNEQFF.

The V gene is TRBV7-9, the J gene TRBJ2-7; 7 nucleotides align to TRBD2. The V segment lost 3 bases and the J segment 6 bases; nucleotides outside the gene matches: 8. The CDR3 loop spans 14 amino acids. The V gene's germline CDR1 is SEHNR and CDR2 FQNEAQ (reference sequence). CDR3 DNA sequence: TGTGCCAGCAGCTTCCCAGGACTAGTCCGCGAGCAGTACTTC. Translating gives CASSFPGLVREQYF.

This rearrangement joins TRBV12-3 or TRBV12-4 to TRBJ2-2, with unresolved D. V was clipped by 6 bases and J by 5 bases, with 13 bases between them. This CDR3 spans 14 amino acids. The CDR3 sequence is CASRIDIGTGELFF. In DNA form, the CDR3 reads TGTGCCAGCAGAATAGACATCGGGACCGGGGAGCTGTTTTTT.

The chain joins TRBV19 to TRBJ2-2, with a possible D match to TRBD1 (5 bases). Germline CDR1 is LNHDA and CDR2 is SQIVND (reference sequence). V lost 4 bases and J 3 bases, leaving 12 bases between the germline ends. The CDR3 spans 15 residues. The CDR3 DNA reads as TGTGCCAGTAGTAAACAGGCCCTGGACACCGGGGAGCTGTTTTTT. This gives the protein CASSKQALDTGELFF.

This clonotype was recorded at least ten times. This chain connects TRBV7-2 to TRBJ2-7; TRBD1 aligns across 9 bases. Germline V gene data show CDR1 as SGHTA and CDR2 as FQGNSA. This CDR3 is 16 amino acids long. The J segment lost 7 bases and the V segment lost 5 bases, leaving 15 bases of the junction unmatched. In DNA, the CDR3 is TGTGCCAGCAGCCGGAAAACCGGGACAGGGCAGTCAGAGCAGTACTTC. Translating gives CASSRKTGTGQSEQYF.

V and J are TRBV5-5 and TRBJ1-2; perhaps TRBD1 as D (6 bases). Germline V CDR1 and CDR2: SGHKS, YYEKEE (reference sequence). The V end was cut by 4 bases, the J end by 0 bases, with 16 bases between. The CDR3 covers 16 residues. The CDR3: CASSDRFPPPNYGYTF. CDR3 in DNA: TGTGCCAGCAGCGACAGGTTTCCACCTCCTAACTATGGCTACACCTTC. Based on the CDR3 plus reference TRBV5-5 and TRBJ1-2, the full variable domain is DAGVTQSPTHLIKTRGQQVTLRCSPISGHKSVSWYQQVLGQGPQFIFQYYEKEERGRGNFPDRFSARQFPNYSSELNVNALLLGDSALYLCASSDRFPPPNYGYTFGSGTRLTVV.

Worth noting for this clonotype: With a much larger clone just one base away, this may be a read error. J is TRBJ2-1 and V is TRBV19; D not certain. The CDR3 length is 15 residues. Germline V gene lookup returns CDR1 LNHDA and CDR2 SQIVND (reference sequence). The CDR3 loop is CASRPWATSYNAQFF. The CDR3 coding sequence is TGTGCCAGTAGGCCCTGGGCCACCTCCTACAATGCGCAGTTCTTC.

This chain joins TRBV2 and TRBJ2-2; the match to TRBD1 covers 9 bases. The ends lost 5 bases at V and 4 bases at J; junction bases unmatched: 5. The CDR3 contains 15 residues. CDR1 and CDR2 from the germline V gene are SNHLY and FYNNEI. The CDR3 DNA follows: TGTGCCAGCAGTACACAGGGGGCGGCCACCGGGGAGCTGTTTTTT. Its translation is CASSTQGAATGELFF.

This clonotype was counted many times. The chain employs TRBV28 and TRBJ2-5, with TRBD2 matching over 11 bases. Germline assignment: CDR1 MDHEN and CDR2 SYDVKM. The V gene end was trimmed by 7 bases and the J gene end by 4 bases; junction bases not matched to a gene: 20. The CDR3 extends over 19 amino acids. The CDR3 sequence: CASTPVWGTSGRRRETQYF. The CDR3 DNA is TGTGCCAGCACTCCTGTTTGGGGGACTAGCGGCCGGAGGAGAGAGACCCAGTACTTC.

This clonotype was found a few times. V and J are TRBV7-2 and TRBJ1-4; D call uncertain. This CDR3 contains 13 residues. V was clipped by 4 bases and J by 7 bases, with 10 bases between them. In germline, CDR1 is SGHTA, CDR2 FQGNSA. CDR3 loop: CASSSRGSEKLFF. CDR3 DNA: TGTGCCAGCAGCTCCCGAGGGTCTGAAAAACTGTTTTTT.

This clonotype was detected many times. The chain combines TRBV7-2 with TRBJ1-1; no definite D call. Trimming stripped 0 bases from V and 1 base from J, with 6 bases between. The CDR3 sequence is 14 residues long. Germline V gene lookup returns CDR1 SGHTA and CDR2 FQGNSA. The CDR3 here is CASSLAFRNTEAFF. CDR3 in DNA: TGTGCCAGCAGCTTAGCTTTCAGGAACACTGAAGCTTTCTTT.

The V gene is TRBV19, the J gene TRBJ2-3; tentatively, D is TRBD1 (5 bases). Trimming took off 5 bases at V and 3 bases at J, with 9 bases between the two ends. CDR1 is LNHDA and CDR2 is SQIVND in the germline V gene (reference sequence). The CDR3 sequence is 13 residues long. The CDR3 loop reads CASSYQGTDTQYF. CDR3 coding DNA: TGTGCCAGTAGTTACCAGGGAACAGATACGCAGTATTTT.

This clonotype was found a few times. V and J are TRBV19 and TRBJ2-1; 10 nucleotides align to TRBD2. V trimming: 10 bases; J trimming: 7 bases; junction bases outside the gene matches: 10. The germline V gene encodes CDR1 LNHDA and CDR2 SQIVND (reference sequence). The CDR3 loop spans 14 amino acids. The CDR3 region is CATRSGGAWNEQFF. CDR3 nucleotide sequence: TGTGCCACGAGAAGCGGGGGGGCCTGGAATGAGCAGTTCTTC.

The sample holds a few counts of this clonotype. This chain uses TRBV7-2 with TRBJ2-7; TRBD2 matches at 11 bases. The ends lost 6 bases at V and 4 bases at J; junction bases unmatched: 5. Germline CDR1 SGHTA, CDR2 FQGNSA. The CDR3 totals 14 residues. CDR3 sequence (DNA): TGTGCCAGCAGAAGTAGCGGGGGGGGGTACGAGCAGTACTTC. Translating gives CASRSSGGGYEQYF.

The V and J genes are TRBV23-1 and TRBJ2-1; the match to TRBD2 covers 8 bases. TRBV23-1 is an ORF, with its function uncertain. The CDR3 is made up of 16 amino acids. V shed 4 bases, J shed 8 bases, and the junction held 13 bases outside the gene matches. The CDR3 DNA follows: TGCGCCAGCAGTCTTATAGGGACTAGAGGGGGTGATGAGCAGTTCTTC. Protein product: CASSLIGTRGGDEQFF.

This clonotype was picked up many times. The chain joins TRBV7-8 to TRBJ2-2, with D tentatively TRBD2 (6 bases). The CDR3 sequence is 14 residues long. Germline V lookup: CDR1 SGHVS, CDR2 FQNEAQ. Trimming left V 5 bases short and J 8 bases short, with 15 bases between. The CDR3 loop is CASSISGVQGELFF. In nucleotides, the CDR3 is TGTGCCAGCAGCATCTCGGGGGTGCAAGGGGAGCTGTTTTTT.

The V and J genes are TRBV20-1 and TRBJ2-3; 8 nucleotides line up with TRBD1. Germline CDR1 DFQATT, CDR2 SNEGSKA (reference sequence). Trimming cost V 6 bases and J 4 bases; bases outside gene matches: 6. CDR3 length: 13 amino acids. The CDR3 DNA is TGCAGTGCCCCGACAGGGGAGGCAGATACGCAGTATTTT. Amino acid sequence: CSAPTGEADTQYF.